The entry below gives a single T cell receptor beta chain sequence along with its context. No cognate antigen has been identified for it. These data are taken from a study of cytomegalovirus exposure and HLA in healthy donors (TCRdb year 2017). In the study overall: In an earlier analysis of about 560 of the donors, approximately 300 Gb of sequence data and 90 million to 120 million unique TCR beta sequences from about 180 million T cells were reported. Donor age, sex, ethnicity and CMV serostatus were compiled alongside the repertoire data. Rather than using new phenotypic data, the later analysis identified candidate immune exposures from TCR beta sequences and from how often those sequences occurred across donors. Around 300 gigabases of sequencing data and approximately 85 million unique TCR sequences were included in an early release covering 550 to 650 HLA-typed donors. In a later analysis, previously published TCR beta repertoires from roughly 710 donors were re-analyzed and high-resolution HLA genotyping was added so that TCR occurrence patterns could be studied. To predict cytomegalovirus infection status, the study combined high-throughput TCR immunosequencing, statistical association of individual TCRs with disease status, and machine learning. Class I and class II HLA loci were covered by the typing at four-digit resolution. Typing coverage differed by locus: A, B, C, DRB1 and DQB1 were typed in roughly 620-640 donors, DQA1 in roughly 510, DPA1 in 600 to 610, and DPB1 in roughly 470. Several DR-DQ haplotypes were treated as single units for association and clustering because of strong linkage in the cohort. Every repertoire in the discovery cohort had been generated on one and the same sequencing platform. Across around 400 genotyped donors of the cohort, an average of about 240,000 unique TCR beta nucleotide sequences per donor were sequenced, and 15% to 20% of those sequences were non-productive. A later genetic analysis used genome-wide SNP genotypes for about 55% of the 666 donors, treating that subset as a discovery cohort. The study used immunosequencing to profile the T cell repertoires of some 600 subjects and linked those repertoires to cytomegalovirus serostatus. Of the roughly 390 genotyped donors, about 80% fell in the genetic ancestry cluster associated with self-reported Caucasian donors. In addition to the first cohort of 650 to 750 subjects, a separate validation cohort of 120 different subjects was used. An earlier analysis of about 620 of the donors applied high-throughput TCR beta sequencing to assess whether each TCR beta V gene segment acted as functional or pseudogenic. The aim of the study was to test whether cataloging public T cell receptors could identify signatures of past pathogen exposure. Beyond this particular receptor, the publication reports: A further reported finding was that TCR beta sequences accurately predicted the HLA-A and HLA-B alleles for most subjects in the first cohort. In this cohort, only TCR beta chains were sequenced, and detectable features were limited by the absence of alpha or paired-chain data. The presence/absence analyses assumed that sequencing depth was roughly uniform across donors, and that assumption may not be true. In the study, 164 TCR beta chains were listed as associated with cytomegalovirus. Immune exposure information for the cohort was limited to CMV serostatus. Several of the top co-occurrence clusters appeared to be linked to parvovirus B19, influenza, CMV and Epstein-Barr virus, according to a later analysis. An association between a missense DCLRE1C variant and V-gene and J-gene trimming of TCR beta chains was found in a later genetic analysis and replicated in an independent cohort. A later genetic analysis reported fewer N-insertions in productive TCRs among donors in an Asian-associated ancestry cluster than the roughly 620-donor mean. The earlier analysis of approximately 590 of the donors excluded over 15 rarely observed V segments, including chromosome 9 orphons, because counts were too low. In vitro tests confirmed that a few of the cytomegalovirus-associated TCR beta chains recognize cytomegalovirus antigens. Most TCR sequences were observed very rarely across donors, whereas some public TCRs were present in many individuals. A later analysis found that TCR association rates varied across HLA loci, with DRB1 alleles showing the most associated TCRs and HLA-C alleles the fewest. An earlier analysis of 450 to 750 of the donors showed that most TCR beta V segments appeared in productive rearrangements either about 90% or about 30% of the time, which broadly matched IMGT annotations. Most CMV-associated TCR beta chains appeared to be HLA-restricted in a later analysis, and the HLA associations seemed to be driven largely by CMV exposure. When HLA alleles, especially DR and DQ, strongly co-occurred, attributing TCR associations to individual alleles was difficult. Linkage disequilibrium might explain the correlated functional status among segregating V segments, but an unknown experimental factor could not be ruled out. At a false discovery rate of 0.05, a later analysis linked under 20,000 TCR beta sequences to specific HLA alleles. In a later analysis, HLA-associated TCR beta chains showed more clonal expansion and lower generation probabilities than non-associated chains that were equally common. A cluster of highly shared sequence variants was judged likely to be a technical artifact of the sequencing pipeline. Because HLA typing was unavailable for some donors at each locus, only the typed subset was used in association tests. Cytomegalovirus status was reported to be diagnosed by the classifier with high specificity and sensitivity in both the original and validation cohorts. The authors suggested that the approach could potentially be extended to other disease states and immunological phenotypes.

The receptor library was made with the immunoSEQ multiplex PCR assay. For the multiplex PCR, a mixture combining 60 forward primers for TCR Vbeta segments and 13 reverse primers for TCR Jbeta segments was used. The CDR3 region of rearranged TCR beta genes was amplified from genomic DNA with a multiplex PCR assay. Amplified TCR beta libraries were sequenced as 87-base-pair reads on the Illumina HiSeq System. The authors' pipeline ran thus. In a later analysis, 80 million or so unique TCR beta chains were counted across the 500 to 850 repertoires, and roughly 11 million of these chains were shared by at least two donors. Raw reads were error-corrected and collapsed into unique sequences with a nearest-neighbor algorithm that merged closely related sequences to remove PCR and sequencing errors. CDR3 sequences were aligned to IMGT reference sequences to assign V, D and J gene segments. Each retained sequence needed at least a six-nucleotide match to both a V gene segment and a J gene segment. Rearrangements were classified as productive when the CDR3 lacked stop codons and remained in frame with V and J, and all other rearrangements were classified as non-productive. CDR3 was defined by IMGT convention, running from the second conserved V-encoded cysteine to the conserved J-encoded phenylalanine. The earlier analysis of about 610 of the donors excluded any sequence lacking an unambiguous match to a single V gene segment. In an earlier analysis of approximately 550 of the donors, V segments were called functional above 56.7% productive rearrangements and were called segregating when the between-donor standard deviation exceeded 5%. A statistical classification framework was developed to diagnose cytomegalovirus status using the catalog of TCR beta chain sequences. In a later analysis, TCR nucleotide sequences were compared against IMGT/GENE-DB human TR gene sequences so that V and J genes could be assigned. In a later analysis, CDR3 sequences and most-parsimonious VDJ recombination scenarios were assigned using the TCRdist pipeline. A later analysis defined each TCR beta chain by its CDR3 amino acid sequence plus V-gene family, and excluded reads lacking a unique V-gene family. In a later analysis, 450 to 600 highly shared, low-generation-probability nucleotide sequences were removed to address suspected cross-contamination and a sequencing artifact. In a later analysis, a clonal expansion index for each public chain was calculated from normalized within-repertoire ranks of inferred template counts. In a later analysis, generation probabilities were computed using a VDJ recombination model fitted to out-of-frame rearrangements, and the results were checked against IGoR. Hypergeometric tests were used in a later analysis to score TCR-TCR, TCR-HLA and TCR-CMV co-occurrence, with a repertoire-size bias correction applied to the TCR pairs. To estimate false discovery rates, a later analysis permuted the HLA or CMV assignments 20 times. A later analysis grouped co-occurring TCRs with DBSCAN, adding TCRdist sequence similarity when clustering within HLA-allele-positive subsets. For co-occurrence clustering, repertoires with fewer than 30,000 or more than 120,000 public chains were excluded, along with roughly 5 repertoires with anomalous nucleotide sharing. TCRdb stores this immuneACCESS table with in-frame sequences only. Part of the clones is absent; in the studies checked, under half of the shortfall reflects unresolved V genes, and no reason is known for the rest. V and J calls and clone size come straight from that table; D and trimming were deduced from the DNA. The sample's table lists a count of around 65,000 clones. 4% to 5.5% of the sample is in the top ten clones.

The cohort consisted of 600 or so healthy bone marrow donors. At the time of sampling, all cohort members were nominally healthy, though unrecorded immune exposures were likely present. The donor tested CMV seropositive, placing the donor among the 289 seropositive members of the cohort. A peripheral blood sample was provided by each donor, and peripheral blood mononuclear cells were used for TCR beta sequencing. The Qiagen DNeasy Blood Extraction Kit was used to extract genomic DNA from the blood cell samples. This clonotype originated in a man younger than 40 in good health and CMV-seropositive. Sequencing was done on a sample of PBMCs.

The bases are TGTGCCAGCAGTGACGGGACTAGCGGGAATGAGCAGTACTTC. It is translated as CASSDGTSGNEQYF. The V gene is TRBV6-4 and the J gene is TRBJ2-7; 13 junctional bases match TRBD2. V is cut back by 2 bases and J by 7 bases, with 2 bases in the junction unmatched. CDR1 MRHNA and CDR2 SNTAGT were looked up in the germline V gene. The CDR3 measures 14 amino acids from cysteine to phenylalanine. Only CDR3 DNA remains: 42 bases, in frame from the first base.